The 5 T cell receptor beta chains listed next were all sequenced from one sample in a study of CD8 T cells in Susac syndrome. The RNA input was roughly 0.45 to 1 ug, and it was reverse transcribed with random hexamers. TCRdb recomputed calls from the immunoSEQ multiplex PCR reads with MiXCR, one row per CDR3 protein. Among about 180,000 distinct CDR3 sequences listed, just under 95% were seen once. The sequenced material came from CD4+ T cells from PBMCs. These receptors came from a human donor with Susac syndrome.

This chain links TRBV12-3 or TRBV12-4 with TRBJ2-7, with D perhaps TRBD2 (5 bases). The CDR3 totals 15 residues. V lost 3 bases and J 4 bases, leaving 16 bases between the germline ends. The CDR3 sequence: CASSLVGSGKYEQYF. The CDR3, as DNA: TGTGCCAGCAGTTTGGTTGGGTCGGGGAAGTACGAGCAGTACTTC.

The CDR3 region is CASGIPGQSEAFF. CDR3 DNA sequence: TGTGCCAGCGGGATACCGGGACAGAGTGAAGCTTTCTTT. This chain uses TRBV7-9 with TRBJ1-1, with 7 bases lining up with TRBD1. J gave up 7 bases and V 8 bases, and 10 bases lay outside the gene matches. This CDR3 is built from 13 residues. Germline V gives CDR1 SEHNR, CDR2 FQNEAQ (reference sequence).

This chain uses TRBV11-2 with TRBJ1-1; 7 nucleotides align to TRBD1. CDR3 length: 14 residues. The germline V gene has CDR1 SGHAT and CDR2 FQNNGV. V lost 4 bases to trimming and J lost 11 bases; unmatched junction nucleotides: 13. This CDR3 reads CASSSRQGRFMAFF. As DNA, the CDR3 is TGTGCCAGCAGCTCACGACAGGGAAGGTTTATGGCTTTCTTT. Based on the CDR3 plus reference TRBV11-2 and TRBJ1-1, the full variable domain is EAGVAQSPRYKIIEKRQSVAFWCNPISGHATLYWYQQILGQGPKLLIQFQNNGVVDDSQLPKDRFSAERLKGVDSTLKIQPAKLEDSAVYLCASSSRQGRFMAFFGQGTRLTVV.

This chain connects TRBV15 to TRBJ2-7, with D hard to call. The CDR3 is made up of 14 amino acids. V shed 0 bases and J shed 6 bases, with 12 bases lying between them. Germline V gives CDR1 LNHNV, CDR2 YYDKDF (reference sequence). CDR3 loop: CATSRESSYGEQYF. CDR3 DNA sequence: TGTGCCACCAGCAGAGAGTCCTCATACGGCGAGCAGTACTTC.

J is TRBJ2-2 and V is TRBV3-1, with a tentative D call TRBD2 (6 bases). Looked up from germline, CDR1 is LGHDT and CDR2 is YNNKEL (reference sequence). V was trimmed by 3 bases and J by 8 bases, leaving 22 bases between them. The CDR3 is 17 amino acids. The CDR3 nucleotides read TGTGCCAGCAGCCATCGACAGAAGAGGACGGGGGTTGGGGAGCTGTTTTTT. It is translated as CASSHRQKRTGVGELFF.